Shown below are 6 T cell receptor beta chains from a single sample sequenced in a study of regulatory T cells in long-lasting Graves disease. Assembly of TCR beta libraries relied on iRepertoire HTBI primers together with Arm-PCR of CDR3 regions. TCRdb recomputed calls from the multiplex PCR reads with MiXCR, one row per CDR3 protein. The data hold 240,000 or so distinct CDR3 sequences, with roughly 21% observed a single time. Time point: newly diagnosed GD, antithyroid drugs for less than 3 months. RNA extracted from PBMCs served as the sequencing template. Material: peripheral blood mononuclear cells (PBMCs), obtained at new diagnosis, from a patient treated with antithyroid drugs. The receptors derive from a female donor with Graves disease.

This clonotype was counted many times. The chain couples TRBV2 to TRBJ2-1, with D maybe TRBD2 (7 bases). CDR3 length equals 16 residues. CDR1 and CDR2 (germline): SNHLY, FYNNEI. The V end was cut by 7 bases, the J end by 12 bases, with 28 bases between. CDR3 sequence (DNA): TGTGCCAGCACCCACAATCAAGTCGAGGGGGGGAAACGGCAGTTCTTC. The encoded protein is CASTHNQVEGGKRQFF.

The J gene is TRBJ1-5, the V gene TRBV6-2 or TRBV6-3, with D hard to call. V lost 6 bases to trimming and J lost 6 bases, with 15 bases between them. The CDR3 runs 14 residues. Germline-derived CDR1 and CDR2 are MNHEY and SVGEGT. The DNA of the CDR3 is TGTGCCAGCAGCCCAGGACGGACGCGTCAGCCCCAGCATTTT. It codes for CASSPGRTRQPQHF.

There are a few counts of this clonotype. This may come from a read error, since a much larger clone is one base off. The chain has TRBV11-1 and TRBJ2-3, with 7 bases lining up with TRBD1. Germline trimming cut 6 bases from V and 9 bases from J; bases unmatched to any gene: 9. Germline CDR1 reads SGHAT; CDR2 reads FQDESV (reference sequence). CDR3 length: 13 amino acids. As DNA, the CDR3 is TGTGCCAGCAGAGCCACAGGGGAGCGCACGCAGTATTTT. Protein: CASRATGERTQYF. The entire variable domain, with the rest obtained from reference TRBV11-1 and TRBJ2-3, is as follows: EAEVAQSPRYKITEKSQAVAFWCDPISGHATLYWYRQILGQGPELLVQFQDESVVDDSQLPKDRFSAERLKGVDSTLKIQPAELGDSAMYLCASRATGERTQYFGPGTRLTVL.

This clonotype was picked up many times. The chain has TRBV7-9 and TRBJ2-2, with D possibly matching TRBD2 (5 bases). V shed 5 bases and J shed 4 bases, with 8 bases lying between them. Germline V gene lookup returns CDR1 SEHNR and CDR2 FQNEAQ (reference sequence). The CDR3 length is 13 residues. CDR3 in amino acids: CASSRRSTGELFF. The CDR3, as DNA: TGTGCCAGCAGCAGGAGGAGCACCGGGGAGCTGTTTTTT. The full variable domain, in which reference TRBV7-9 and TRBJ2-2 provide the parts outside the CDR3, is DTGVSQNPRHKITKRGQNVTFRCDPISEHNRLYWYRQTLGQGPEFLTYFQNEAQLEKSRLLSDRFSAERPKGSFSTLEIQRTEQGDSAMYLCASSRRSTGELFFGEGSRLTVL.

In its sample, this clonotype was seen many times. The chain links TRBV10-1 to TRBJ2-2; 10 nucleotides agree with TRBD2. CDR1 and CDR2 from the germline V gene are WNHNN and SYGVQD (reference sequence). The CDR3 is 17 amino acids. V lost 0 bases, J lost 4 bases, and 5 bases stayed unmatched. The CDR3 reads CASSESTSGIFTGELFF. CDR3 nucleotides: TGCGCCAGCAGTGAGTCTACTAGCGGGATATTCACCGGGGAGCTGTTTTTT.

In this sample, this clonotype turned up many times. The chain has TRBV20-1 and TRBJ1-5; 8 bases map to TRBD1. Germline values: CDR1 DFQATT, CDR2 SNEGSKA (reference sequence). J lost 4 bases, V lost 5 bases, and 1 base had no gene match. This CDR3 is built from 12 residues. CDR3 sequence (DNA): TGCAGTGCTTGGACAGGGAATCAGCCCCAGCATTTT. Its protein is CSAWTGNQPQHF.